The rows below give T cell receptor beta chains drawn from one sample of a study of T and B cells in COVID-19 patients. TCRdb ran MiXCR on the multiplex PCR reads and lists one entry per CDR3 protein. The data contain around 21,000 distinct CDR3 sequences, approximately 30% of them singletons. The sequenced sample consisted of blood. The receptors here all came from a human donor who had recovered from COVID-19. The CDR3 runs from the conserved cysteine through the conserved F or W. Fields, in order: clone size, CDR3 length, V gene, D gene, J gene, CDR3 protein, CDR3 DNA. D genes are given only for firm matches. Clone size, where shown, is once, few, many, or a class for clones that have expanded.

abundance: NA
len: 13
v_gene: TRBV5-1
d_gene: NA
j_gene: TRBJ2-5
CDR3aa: CASSTGFIGTQYF
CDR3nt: TGCGCCAGCAGCACCGGGTTTATTGGGACCCAGTACTTC

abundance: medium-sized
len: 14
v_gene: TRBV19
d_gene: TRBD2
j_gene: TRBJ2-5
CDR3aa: CASSAAGGWETQYF
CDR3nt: TGTGCCAGTAGTGCGGCGGGGGGTTGGGAGACCCAGTACTTC

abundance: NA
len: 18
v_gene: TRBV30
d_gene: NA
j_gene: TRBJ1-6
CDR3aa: CAWILRGLGSSYNSPLHF
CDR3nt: TGTGCCTGGATTCTCCGAGGTCTTGGGAGCTCCTATAATTCACCCCTCCACTTT

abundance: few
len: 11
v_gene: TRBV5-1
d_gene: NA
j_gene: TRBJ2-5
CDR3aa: CASMGQETQYF
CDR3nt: TGCGCCAGCATGGGCCAAGAGACCCAGTACTTC

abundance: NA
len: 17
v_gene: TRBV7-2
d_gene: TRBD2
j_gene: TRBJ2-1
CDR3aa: CASSLALSSGGAGEQFF
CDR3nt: TGTGCCAGCAGCTTAGCGCTTTCTAGCGGGGGGGCCGGGGAGCAGTTCTTC

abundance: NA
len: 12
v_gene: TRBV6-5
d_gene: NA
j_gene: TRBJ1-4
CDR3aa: CASSEGGEKLFF
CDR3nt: TGCGCCAGCAGTGAGGGGGGTGAAAAACTGTTTTTT

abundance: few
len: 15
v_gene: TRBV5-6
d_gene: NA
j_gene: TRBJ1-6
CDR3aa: CASSPDGAYNSPLHF
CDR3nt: TGTGCCAGCAGCCCGGACGGAGCCTATAATTCACCCCTCCACTTT

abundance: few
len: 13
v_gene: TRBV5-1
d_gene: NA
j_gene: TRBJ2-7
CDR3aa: CASSFEGSYEQYF
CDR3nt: TGCGCCAGCAGCTTTGAAGGGTCCTACGAGCAGTACTTC

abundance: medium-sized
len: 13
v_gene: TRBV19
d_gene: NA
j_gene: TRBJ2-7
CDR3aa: CASSIQRSYEQYF
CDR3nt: TGTGCCAGTAGTATCCAGCGCTCCTACGAGCAGTACTTC

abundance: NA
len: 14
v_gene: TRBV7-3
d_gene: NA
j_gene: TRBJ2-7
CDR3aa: CASSLGRAFAEQYF
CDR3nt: TGTGCCAGCAGCTTGGGGCGGGCTTTTGCCGAGCAGTACTTC

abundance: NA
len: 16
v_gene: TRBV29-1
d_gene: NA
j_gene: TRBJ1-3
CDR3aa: CSVYLRVGYSGNTIYF
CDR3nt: TGCAGCGTTTATCTTCGGGTTGGGTACTCTGGAAACACCATATATTTT

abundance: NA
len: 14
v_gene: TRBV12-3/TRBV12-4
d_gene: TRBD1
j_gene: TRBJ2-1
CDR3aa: CASSLEAGGVEQFF
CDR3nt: TGTGCCAGCAGTTTAGAGGCAGGGGGCGTTGAGCAGTTCTTC

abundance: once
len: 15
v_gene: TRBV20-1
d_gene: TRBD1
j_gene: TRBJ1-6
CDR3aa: CSARDRGSYNSPLHF
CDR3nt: TGCAGTGCTAGGGACAGGGGTTCCTATAATTCACCCCTCCACTTT

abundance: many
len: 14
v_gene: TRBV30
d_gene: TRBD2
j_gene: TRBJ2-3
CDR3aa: CAAGAGGYTDTQYF
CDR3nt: TGTGCCGCAGGAGCGGGGGGATACACAGATACGCAGTATTTT

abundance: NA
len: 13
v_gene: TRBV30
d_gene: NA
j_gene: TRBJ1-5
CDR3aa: CAWSVNGEQPQHF
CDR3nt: TGTGCCTGGAGTGTAAATGGCGAGCAGCCCCAGCATTTT